A selection of T cell receptor beta chains follows, all from one sample in a study of human T cells and chemical hapten exposure. TCRdb re-derived calls from the RACE reads in MiXCR, one entry per CDR3 protein. The sample has a few hundred thousand distinct CDR3 sequences, about 6% seen once. The input for sequencing was whole blood, taken in connection with sensitization to the hapten diphenylcyclopropenone (DPC). The receptors were gathered from a woman in her late teens or twenties with alopecia areata. Some clones in this sample may be carry-over from other donors' samples. CDR3s include the opening cysteine and the closing phenylalanine or tryptophan. Each record gives: V gene, CDR3 protein.

TRBV5-1 | CASSSLQGAQNSPLHF
TRBV7-9 | CASSPAGMNTEAFF
TRBV6-5 | CASSADYGYTF
TRBV21-1 | CASSTDHVFYNEQFF
TRBV7-2 | CASSWETALRPLHF
TRBV12-3/TRBV12-4 | CASSLQDLDTQYF
TRBV6-6 | CASSYERGNSPLHF
TRBV6-5 | CASSRGGQGGNQPQHF
TRBV6-2/TRBV6-3 | CASSLRTRGSEAFF
TRBV7-6 | CASSPQQGTDTQYF
TRBV27 | CASSSTVSGNTIYF
TRBV5-1 | CASSSSIGTEAFF
TRBV10-3 | CAISRAESTYEQYF
TRBV12-3/TRBV12-4 | CASSPLRGTYEQYF
TRBV20-1 | CSAGPPTDTQYF
TRBV4-2 | CASSQDWQGAGGVVSNEKLFF
TRBV29-1 | CSVGTDYGYTF
TRBV14 | CASSQGLNEEQFF
TRBV25-1 | CASSEGGARNEQFF
TRBV20-1 | CSAPRGLPARDRWIRGSYGYTF
TRBV5-6 | CASSLEDRLEDTEAFF
TRBV7-8 | CASSPTVIPETQYF
TRBV18 | CASSSDRAAPQHF
TRBV7-8 | CASSFRENYNSPLHF